This T cell receptor beta chain was retrieved from a study of molecular identifiers for immune sequencing clone quantification. Looking at the study overall: Four of five RNA aliquots from approximately 20,000 or 100,000 naive CD8 T cells were sequenced.

Sorting defined naive CD8 T cells as CD8+CD4-CCR7+CD45RA+. This clonotype was picked up many times. Listed TCR primers, together with previously described methods, were used for the bulk TCR libraries. TCRdb reprocessed the PCR reads with MiXCR, giving one entry per CDR3 protein. Of 600,000 to 650,000 distinct CDR3 sequences listed, 20% were seen once; the top ten hold around 0.86%. Germline V lookup: CDR1 LGHNA, CDR2 YSLEER. The CDR3 sequence is 22 residues long. Trimming left V 0 bases short and J 2 bases short, with 30 bases between. The receptor's source is a human donor in good health. Some libraries in this study had Jurkat cell RNA spiked in. The sample was naive CD8+ T cells from blood, with Jurkat cell RNA spiked in. As for subset: FACS-sorted CD8+CD4-CCR7+CD45RA+ naive T cells. The chain carries TRBV4-3 and TRBJ2-3, with D perhaps TRBD2 (6 bases). The CDR3 DNA is TGCGCCAGCAGCCAAGATAGGGCGGTGGCGGGGAACCAGCCTAAACCCACAGATACGCAGTATTTT. It encodes CASSQDRAVAGNQPKPTDTQYF.